The 5 T cell receptor beta chains below were found in one sample sequenced in a study of cytomegalovirus exposure and HLA in healthy donors. The PCR used 60 Vbeta and 13 Jbeta primers. Method: immunoSEQ multiplex PCR; TCRdb's copy keeps in-frame clones and lacks some. The sample includes 150,000 to 200,000 clones, about 86% seen only once; the top ten take approximately 2%. The material sequenced was PBMCs. These receptors originate from a woman aged 18-29 years in good health and CMV-seropositive.

V and J are TRBV19 and TRBJ1-5; 7 bases are a match to TRBD1. V gave up 3 bases and J gave up 4 bases; unmatched junction bases: 3. Germline V gene lookup returns CDR1 LNHDA and CDR2 SQIVND (reference sequence). The CDR3 is made up of 14 amino acids. The CDR3 sequence is CASSMTGINQPQHF. The CDR3, as DNA: TGTGCCAGTAGTATGACAGGGATAAATCAGCCCCAGCATTTT.

The V call is TRBV30, the J call TRBJ2-2; the match to TRBD2 covers 7 bases. The germline gives CDR1 GTSNPN, CDR2 SVGIG (reference sequence). The CDR3 is 16 amino acids. After removal of 1 base from V and 3 bases from J, the junction contained 8 bases not matched to a gene. CDR3 bases: TGTGCCTGGAGTGAGGACCAGCGGGGCCACACCGGGGAGCTGTTTTTT. Translated: CAWSEDQRGHTGELFF.

The rearrangement links TRBV7-9 to TRBJ1-4; D possibly corresponds to TRBD1 (6 bases). V was pared by 0 bases and J by 6 bases, with 11 bases between. Germline V gene data show CDR1 as SEHNR and CDR2 as FQNEAQ (reference sequence). The CDR3 covers 15 residues. The CDR3 sequence is CASSLARQGYEKLFF. DNA of the CDR3: TGTGCCAGCAGCTTAGCGCGGCAGGGGTATGAAAAACTGTTTTTT.

This clone was counted a single time. The chain links TRBV11-2 to TRBJ2-3, with D maybe TRBD2 (7 bases). Trimming left V 2 bases short and J 4 bases short, with 13 bases between. In germline, CDR1 is SGHAT, CDR2 FQNNGV. This CDR3 has 15 residues. CDR3 amino acids: CASSLRGAGADTQYF. The CDR3 DNA is TGTGCCAGCAGCTTAAGGGGGGCGGGGGCAGATACGCAGTATTTT.

This clone was counted a few times. The chain has TRBV7-9 and TRBJ1-1; 7 nucleotides agree with TRBD1. The V and J ends lost 7 bases and 4 bases, in that order; junction bases with no gene match: 6. CDR3 length equals 13 residues. In germline, CDR1 is SEHNR, CDR2 FQNEAQ (reference sequence). The CDR3 nucleotides read TGTGCCAGCATAATGACAGGGAGCACTGAAGCTTTCTTT. Its protein is CASIMTGSTEAFF.